Below are 25 T cell receptor beta chains sequenced from a single sample in a study of T-cell reconstitution after alpha-beta-depleted transplantation in children. As it was prepared, the TCRbeta library received unique molecular identifiers. Each CDR3 protein gets one entry after TCRdb re-called the PCR reads with MiXCR. The data contain more than 200,000 distinct CDR3 sequences, around a sixth of them seen just once; the ten biggest clones take up around 45%. The source material was PBMCs, mostly from graft donor cells, sampled 360 days after TCRalphabeta/CD19-depleted stem cell transplant. The receptors shown here come from a male patient aged 2-10 years who had a stem cell transplant for acute lymphoblastic leukemia, so the T cells may come from the graft donor.

This clonotype came up a few times. The rearrangement links TRBV7-2 to TRBJ2-7, with unresolved D. Germline lookup yields CDR1 SGHTA and CDR2 FQGNSA. V lost 1 base to trimming and J lost 7 bases, with 14 bases between them. CDR3 size: 14 residues. CDR3 residues: CASSLVLEPGEQYF. The CDR3 nucleotides read TGTGCCAGCAGCTTAGTCCTAGAGCCTGGGGAGCAGTACTTC.

The gene calls are TRBV20-1 and TRBJ2-2; D possibly corresponds to TRBD2 (6 bases). Between the trimmed V and J ends, which lost 3 bases and 6 bases, there was a span of 14 bases. Germline V gene lookup returns CDR1 DFQATT and CDR2 SNEGSKA (reference sequence). CDR3 length equals 14 residues. The CDR3 reads CSARAGSLAGELFF. Here the CDR3 DNA reads TGCAGTGCTAGGGCCGGGAGCCTCGCCGGGGAGCTGTTTTTT.

Many counts were recorded for this clonotype. The chain joins TRBV12-3 or TRBV12-4 to TRBJ1-5, with a tentative D call TRBD1 (5 bases). With 3 bases removed from V and 9 bases from J, the gap between germline ends came to 15 bases. There are 14 residues in the CDR3. The CDR3 loop reads CASSFLGDSPPQHF. The CDR3 bases are TGTGCCAGCAGTTTCTTAGGGGACTCGCCGCCCCAGCATTTT.

Ten or more counts support this clonotype. The J gene is TRBJ2-3, the V gene TRBV29-1; TRBD2 aligns across 7 bases. Germline CDR1 reads SQVTM; CDR2 reads ANQGSEA. The CDR3 contains 15 residues. After removal of 4 bases from V and 5 bases from J, the junction contained 12 bases not matched to a gene. The CDR3 bases are TGCAGCGTTGGACTTTTCGGCGGCGGGGGAGATACGCAGTATTTT. It is translated as CSVGLFGGGGDTQYF.

The chain recombines TRBV7-6 with TRBJ1-6; D not certain. The CDR3 extends over 16 amino acids. Looked up from germline, CDR1 is SGHVS and CDR2 is FNYEAQ. With 1 base removed from V and 0 bases from J, the gap between germline ends came to 7 bases. The CDR3 DNA reads as TGTGCCAGCAGCTTAGACGGGTACTCCTATAATTCACCCCTCCACTTT. Protein: CASSLDGYSYNSPLHF.

The J gene is TRBJ2-7, the V gene TRBV18; D unresolved. Trimming cost V 0 bases and J 2 bases, with 8 bases left between them. The V gene's germline CDR1 is KGHSH and CDR2 LQKENI. This CDR3 spans 14 amino acids. CDR3 region: CASSPPWLAYEQYF. The CDR3 coding sequence is TGTGCCAGCTCACCACCATGGTTGGCCTACGAGCAGTACTTC. Supplemented by reference TRBV18 and TRBJ2-7, the full variable domain reads NAGVMQNPRHLVRRRGQEARLRCSPMKGHSHVYWYRQLPEEGLKFMVYLQKENIIDESGMPKERFSAEFPKEGPSILRIQQVVRGDSAAYFCASSPPWLAYEQYFGPGTRLTVT.

This clonotype turned up a few times. This chain joins TRBV20-1 and TRBJ2-7; maybe TRBD1 (5 bases). CDR1 DFQATT and CDR2 SNEGSKA come from the germline V gene (reference sequence). CDR3 length: 12 amino acids. V shed 3 bases and J shed 3 bases, with 9 bases lying between them. CDR3 sequence reads: CSARRQIYEQYF. The DNA for the CDR3 is TGCAGTGCTAGGAGACAGATCTACGAGCAGTACTTC.

In its sample, this clonotype was seen a few times. V is TRBV20-1 and J is TRBJ2-4; TRBD1 aligns across 9 bases. Looked up from germline, CDR1 is DFQATT and CDR2 is SNEGSKA (reference sequence). The CDR3 loop spans 14 amino acids. Losses at the gene ends were 3 bases for V and 7 bases for J; bases not matched to a gene: 7. CDR3 residues: CSARELGTGNIQYF. The DNA of the CDR3 is TGCAGTGCTAGGGAGCTCGGGACAGGGAACATTCAGTACTTC.

In its sample, this clonotype was seen a few times. This chain uses TRBV5-1 with TRBJ2-7, with D possibly called TRBD1 or TRBD2 (5 bases each). Germline V gives CDR1 SGHRS, CDR2 YFSETQ. The germline V and J ends were trimmed by 1 base and 2 bases, with 16 bases remaining between them. CDR3 length: 16 amino acids. Here the CDR3 DNA reads TGCGCCAGCAGCTTGTTCCCGGGGAGAGGGGCCTACGAGCAGTACTTC. This gives the protein CASSLFPGRGAYEQYF. Filled out from reference TRBV5-1 and TRBJ2-7, the complete variable domain reads KAGVTQTPRYLIKTRGQQVTLSCSPISGHRSVSWYQQTPGQGLQFLFEYFSETQRNKGNFPGRFSGRQFSNSRSEMNVSTLELGDSALYLCASSLFPGRGAYEQYFGPGTRLTVT.

This clonotype was seen at least ten times. The genes are TRBV20-1 and TRBJ2-3; possibly TRBD2 for D (6 bases). Germline assignment: CDR1 DFQATT and CDR2 SNEGSKA (reference sequence). The CDR3 runs to 13 residues. V lost 1 base to trimming and J lost 4 bases, with 9 bases between them. The CDR3 here is CSARASGADTQYF. The CDR3 bases are TGCAGTGCTAGAGCTTCGGGGGCAGATACGCAGTATTTT.

V usage is TRBV27 and J usage is TRBJ2-7; no clear D gene. The CDR3 runs to 13 residues. The germline V gene has CDR1 MNHEY and CDR2 SMNVEV (reference sequence). V was trimmed by 5 bases and J by 0 bases, leaving 8 bases between them. The CDR3 region has the DNA TGTGCCAGCAGTGTCGCCGGCTCCTACGAGCAGTACTTC. Its protein is CASSVAGSYEQYF.

The chain couples TRBV2 to TRBJ2-2, with D hard to call. Trimming left V 2 bases short and J 0 bases short, with 7 bases between. CDR3 length: 15 residues. Looked up from germline, CDR1 is SNHLY and CDR2 is FYNNEI. CDR3 region: CASSEWTANTGELFF. DNA for the CDR3: TGTGCCAGCAGTGAATGGACGGCGAACACCGGGGAGCTGTTTTTT.

This clonotype was detected a few times. The chain uses TRBV20-1 and TRBJ2-7; a weak D match, TRBD2 (6 bases). The CDR3 totals 15 residues. V lost 3 bases, J lost 2 bases, and 17 bases lay in between. Germline CDR1 reads DFQATT; CDR2 reads SNEGSKA (reference sequence). In DNA, the CDR3 is TGCAGTGCTAGTAATTGGGGGGTAGGCCCCTACGAGCAGTACTTC. Residues: CSASNWGVGPYEQYF.

This clonotype has only a few counts. This chain connects TRBV9 to TRBJ2-5; D is possibly TRBD1 (7 bases). The germline V gene has CDR1 SGDLS and CDR2 YYNGEE. V lost 0 bases to trimming and J lost 4 bases, with 16 bases between them. The CDR3 is made up of 16 amino acids. The CDR3 loop reads CASSVGFGRGAETQYF. The CDR3 DNA reads as TGTGCCAGCAGCGTAGGTTTCGGCAGGGGGGCAGAGACCCAGTACTTC.

The chain employs TRBV11-2 and TRBJ2-1, with 13 positions matching TRBD2. J was trimmed by 9 bases and V by 5 bases; bases with no gene match: 13. In germline, CDR1 is SGHAT, CDR2 FQNNGV. The CDR3 covers 17 residues. The DNA for the CDR3 is TGTGCCAGCAGCCGAAGGGGGACTAGCGGGGCGAGTGGTGAGCAGTTCTTC. It is translated as CASSRRGTSGASGEQFF.

This clonotype was counted ten times or more. The chain carries TRBV7-9 and TRBJ1-6; no definite D call. V gave up 5 bases and J gave up 10 bases, with 15 bases separating them. Germline V gives CDR1 SEHNR, CDR2 FQNEAQ (reference sequence). The CDR3 length is 14 residues. CDR3: CASSPDIWGSPLHF. As DNA, the CDR3 is TGTGCCAGCAGCCCAGATATTTGGGGATCACCCCTCCACTTT.

This clonotype has a handful of counts. The chain is built from TRBV7-9 and TRBJ2-3; D not certain. The CDR3 has 11 residues. V lost 7 bases, J lost 4 bases, and 6 bases lay in between. Germline V gene lookup returns CDR1 SEHNR and CDR2 FQNEAQ (reference sequence). CDR3 region: CASTPSDTQYF. As DNA, the CDR3 is TGTGCCAGCACCCCTTCAGATACGCAGTATTTT.

V and J are TRBV20-1 and TRBJ1-1, with D possibly being TRBD1 (5 bases). The CDR3 loop spans 14 amino acids. Per the germline V gene, CDR1 is DFQATT and CDR2 is SNEGSKA (reference sequence). Trimming stripped 6 bases from V and 3 bases from J, with 17 bases between. The CDR3 DNA is TGCAGTGCCAGCCCTTATTGGGGGGACACTGAAGCTTTCTTT. Translation gives CSASPYWGDTEAFF.

This clonotype was observed a handful of times. This chain uses TRBV20-1 with TRBJ2-4, with 7 nucleotides matching TRBD1. This CDR3 is built from 15 residues. The germline CDR1 and CDR2 sequences are DFQATT and SNEGSKA (reference sequence). V was pared by 0 bases and J by 1 base, with 3 bases of the junction left unmatched. The chain's CDR3 is CSAREGRGAKNIQYF. In nucleotides, the CDR3 is TGCAGTGCTAGAGAAGGCAGGGGGGCCAAAAACATTCAGTACTTC.

The chain combines TRBV2 with TRBJ2-5, with 15 bases identical to TRBD2. Germline V gene sequence: CDR1 SNHLY, CDR2 FYNNEI. CDR3 size: 19 residues. J lost 0 bases, V lost 3 bases, and 8 bases had no gene match. CDR3 sequence reads: CASSEEGLAGGPYQETQYF. For the CDR3, the DNA is TGTGCCAGCAGTGAGGAGGGACTAGCGGGGGGTCCGTACCAAGAGACCCAGTACTTC. Filled out from reference TRBV2 and TRBJ2-5, the complete variable domain reads EPEVTQTPSHQVTQMGQEVILRCVPISNHLYFYWYRQILGQKVEFLVSFYNNEISEKSEIFDDQFSVERPDGSNFTLKIRSTKLEDSAMYFCASSEEGLAGGPYQETQYFGPGTRLLVL.

The sample holds a few counts of this clonotype. This chain's CDR3 is CASSFTLAVQETQYF. For the CDR3, the DNA is TGCGCCAGCAGCTTCACACTAGCGGTACAAGAGACCCAGTACTTC. The V gene is TRBV5-1, the J gene TRBJ2-5; 8 positions agree with TRBD2. Germline CDR1 SGHRS, CDR2 YFSETQ. The CDR3 is 15 residues long. With 2 bases clipped from V and 2 bases from J, the junction kept 5 bases outside the gene matches. The complete variable domain, with remaining parts taken from reference TRBV5-1 and TRBJ2-5, reads KAGVTQTPRYLIKTRGQQVTLSCSPISGHRSVSWYQQTPGQGLQFLFEYFSETQRNKGNFPGRFSGRQFSNSRSEMNVSTLELGDSALYLCASSFTLAVQETQYFGPGTRLLVL.

V is TRBV19 and J is TRBJ2-1; D gene ambiguous. V lost 5 bases and J 5 bases, leaving 13 bases between the germline ends. The CDR3 extends over 14 amino acids. In germline, CDR1 is LNHDA, CDR2 SQIVND (reference sequence). The CDR3 protein is CASSESGHHNEQFF. CDR3 in DNA: TGTGCCAGTAGTGAATCTGGCCACCACAATGAGCAGTTCTTC.

This clonotype turned up a few times. This sequence joins TRBV12-3 or TRBV12-4 and TRBJ2-2; 9 bases line up with TRBD2. There are 16 residues in the CDR3. V trimming: 6 bases; J trimming: 5 bases; junction bases outside the gene matches: 10. The CDR3 DNA is TGTGCCAGCAGCCCTCCTAGCGGGGTTGGAACCGGGGAGCTGTTTTTT. Translation: CASSPPSGVGTGELFF.

This chain connects TRBV6-6 to TRBJ1-1, with 7 bases lining up with TRBD1. Germline lookup yields CDR1 MNHNY and CDR2 SVGAGI (reference sequence). The CDR3 extends over 12 amino acids. V was clipped by 8 bases and J by 0 bases; unmatched bases: 0. The CDR3 sequence is CASGTVNTEAFF. The CDR3 region has the DNA TGTGCCAGCGGGACAGTGAACACTGAAGCTTTCTTT.

Regarding this clonotype: The junction shows a germline mismatch at one end, possibly a read error. CDR3 bases: TGTGCCAGCAGCGCCGGGACTGAGGCTTTCTTT. As protein: CASSAGTEAFF. The V and J genes are TRBV5-5 and TRBJ1-1, with D perhaps TRBD1 (5 bases). Per germline, CDR1 SGHKS and CDR2 YYEKEE (reference sequence). The CDR3 has 11 residues.